This is a list of T cell receptor beta chains from one sample in a study of T-cell memory formation after mild COVID-19. TCRdb processed the 5' RACE reads anew with MiXCR; each CDR3 protein has one entry. Of around 180,000 distinct CDR3 sequences detected, more than 15% appear once; the ten largest clones hold 2% to 2.5%. Sequenced sample: PBMCs or a T cell subset sorted from them (not recorded which). The receptors were gathered from an adult woman who had mild COVID-19 (a few samples of this study predate the infection). Cell type and time point are not known. Both conserved end residues are part of each CDR3. Fields, in order: CDR3 DNA, CDR3 protein, J gene, D gene, V gene, clone size. D genes are given only for firm matches. Part of the rows lack a size; the others show once, few, many or a class for expanded clones.

CDR3 DNA: TGTGCCAGCTCACCGGGCGGGGGGATAGCTCAGCCCCAGCATTTT
CDR3 protein: CASSPGGGIAQPQHF
J gene: TRBJ1-5
D gene: -
V gene: TRBV18
clone size: -

CDR3 DNA: TGTGCCAGCAGTTTTGTTGGGGGCCACAGCACAGATACGCAGTATTTT
CDR3 protein: CASSFVGGHSTDTQYF
J gene: TRBJ2-3
D gene: -
V gene: TRBV12-3/TRBV12-4
clone size: few

CDR3 DNA: TGTGCCAGCTCACCCCGGACGGGGTCCCGTTCGAGCTCCTACAATGAGCAGTTCTTC
CDR3 protein: CASSPRTGSRSSSYNEQFF
J gene: TRBJ2-1
D gene: -
V gene: TRBV18
clone size: many

CDR3 DNA: TGCAGTGTGCCGGGACAGCGACTTCGCTATGGCTACACCTTC
CDR3 protein: CSVPGQRLRYGYTF
J gene: TRBJ1-2
D gene: TRBD1
V gene: TRBV20-1
clone size: -

CDR3 DNA: TGTGCCAGCAGCGAGGGACAGAGCTATGGCTACACCTTC
CDR3 protein: CASSEGQSYGYTF
J gene: TRBJ1-2
D gene: TRBD1
V gene: TRBV9
clone size: few

CDR3 DNA: TGTGCCAGCAGTTTGGTAGGGGTTAACTATGGCTACACCTTC
CDR3 protein: CASSLVGVNYGYTF
J gene: TRBJ1-2
D gene: -
V gene: TRBV12-3/TRBV12-4
clone size: -

CDR3 DNA: TGCAGTGCCTTCAGGCGGGGGCATGAGCAGTTCTTC
CDR3 protein: CSAFRRGHEQFF
J gene: TRBJ2-1
D gene: -
V gene: TRBV20-1
clone size: -

CDR3 DNA: TGTGCCAGCCGGGCGGGCGATGGGGCCAACGTCCTGACTTTC
CDR3 protein: CASRAGDGANVLTF
J gene: TRBJ2-6
D gene: -
V gene: TRBV9
clone size: few

CDR3 DNA: TGCAGTGCTATGACCGGACAGGGCGTAGTTGGCTACACCTTC
CDR3 protein: CSAMTGQGVVGYTF
J gene: TRBJ1-2
D gene: TRBD1
V gene: TRBV20-1
clone size: few

CDR3 DNA: TGCGCCAGCAGCTTGGAGGGACAGGCCGGGGAGACCCAGTACTTC
CDR3 protein: CASSLEGQAGETQYF
J gene: TRBJ2-5
D gene: TRBD1
V gene: TRBV5-1
clone size: -

CDR3 DNA: TGTGCCAGCAGTGAATTTGCAGGTAATCAGCCCCAGCATTTT
CDR3 protein: CASSEFAGNQPQHF
J gene: TRBJ1-5
D gene: -
V gene: TRBV6-1
clone size: few

CDR3 DNA: TGTGCCAGCAGCCAAGGTGGAATTTCAGGGGGCGCCTACCAGCCCCAGCATTTT
CDR3 protein: CASSQGGISGGAYQPQHF
J gene: TRBJ1-5
D gene: TRBD1
V gene: TRBV3-1
clone size: few

CDR3 DNA: TGTGCCAGCAGTTTATCGGGGGGGATCACGAACACCGGGGAGCTGTTTTTT
CDR3 protein: CASSLSGGITNTGELFF
J gene: TRBJ2-2
D gene: TRBD2
V gene: TRBV27
clone size: -

CDR3 DNA: TGTGCCACCAGCTCACAAACCGCAGGGAAGTTGCATTTT
CDR3 protein: CATSSQTAGKLHF
J gene: TRBJ1-5
D gene: -
V gene: TRBV15
clone size: few

CDR3 DNA: TGTGCCAGCAGTCCGCCGACAGGGGGTCATGGCTACACCTTC
CDR3 protein: CASSPPTGGHGYTF
J gene: TRBJ1-2
D gene: TRBD1
V gene: TRBV12-3/TRBV12-4
clone size: few

CDR3 DNA: TGCGCCAGCAGAATTGGTACTAGCGGGAGCGGAGAGCAGTTCTTC
CDR3 protein: CASRIGTSGSGEQFF
J gene: TRBJ2-1
D gene: TRBD2
V gene: TRBV5-1
clone size: many

CDR3 DNA: TGTGCCAGCAGTATCCTAGCGCTCCTCGGCACAGATACGCAGTATTTT
CDR3 protein: CASSILALLGTDTQYF
J gene: TRBJ2-3
D gene: -
V gene: TRBV12-3/TRBV12-4
clone size: -

CDR3 DNA: TGCGCCAGCAGCTTGGCTTATAGGATACGCGAAGGCAAAAACATTCAGTACTTC
CDR3 protein: CASSLAYRIREGKNIQYF
J gene: TRBJ2-4
D gene: -
V gene: TRBV5-1
clone size: -

CDR3 DNA: TGCAGCGTTGATTACGCCGCAGGGATGAACACTGAAGCTTTCTTT
CDR3 protein: CSVDYAAGMNTEAFF
J gene: TRBJ1-1
D gene: -
V gene: TRBV29-1
clone size: -

CDR3 DNA: TGTGCCAGCAGCTTACCGGGGAGAGAGACCCAGTACTTC
CDR3 protein: CASSLPGRETQYF
J gene: TRBJ2-5
D gene: -
V gene: TRBV5-5
clone size: -

CDR3 DNA: TGCGCCAGCAGCTTACAGGGGGTGCAAAATGAAAAACTGTTTTTT
CDR3 protein: CASSLQGVQNEKLFF
J gene: TRBJ1-4
D gene: TRBD1
V gene: TRBV5-1
clone size: few

CDR3 DNA: TGTGCCAGCAGCAAAGAACTAGCGGGAGCCTACGAGCAGTACTTC
CDR3 protein: CASSKELAGAYEQYF
J gene: TRBJ2-7
D gene: -
V gene: TRBV21-1
clone size: few

CDR3 DNA: TGTGCCAGCTCACCAAGGGAGGGATCCTACGAGCAGTACTTC
CDR3 protein: CASSPREGSYEQYF
J gene: TRBJ2-7
D gene: TRBD2
V gene: TRBV18
clone size: -

CDR3 DNA: TGTGCCAGCAGCGTAGAGGCAGATTATGGCTACACCTTC
CDR3 protein: CASSVEADYGYTF
J gene: TRBJ1-2
D gene: -
V gene: TRBV9
clone size: -

CDR3 DNA: TGCAGTGCTAGTCCCAGCTGGGGCGAGCAGTACTTC
CDR3 protein: CSASPSWGEQYF
J gene: TRBJ2-7
D gene: -
V gene: TRBV20-1
clone size: few

CDR3 DNA: TGTGCCAGCAGCCCGGTCGGGACTAGCGTGTACGAGCAGTACTTC
CDR3 protein: CASSPVGTSVYEQYF
J gene: TRBJ2-7
D gene: TRBD2
V gene: TRBV6-5
clone size: -

CDR3 DNA: TGCGCCAGCAGCCCGAAACGGGCGGGGGGACGGCACCGGGAGACCCAGTACTTC
CDR3 protein: CASSPKRAGGRHRETQYF
J gene: TRBJ2-5
D gene: TRBD2
V gene: TRBV4-1
clone size: few

CDR3 DNA: TGCGCCAGCAGCTCAGGGGGCTCCAATCAGCCCCAGCATTTT
CDR3 protein: CASSSGGSNQPQHF
J gene: TRBJ1-5
D gene: TRBD1
V gene: TRBV5-1
clone size: -

CDR3 DNA: TGTGCCAGCAGAGAACGACGGACAGGGCGAGAGACCCAGTACTTC
CDR3 protein: CASRERRTGRETQYF
J gene: TRBJ2-5
D gene: TRBD1
V gene: TRBV11-3
clone size: few

CDR3 DNA: TGCGCCAGCAGCCGGGACACTAAAGAGACCCAGTACTTC
CDR3 protein: CASSRDTKETQYF
J gene: TRBJ2-5
D gene: -
V gene: TRBV5-1
clone size: -

CDR3 DNA: TGCAGCGTTATAAAGTCTGGGGGTGGCGGCTACACCTTC
CDR3 protein: CSVIKSGGGGYTF
J gene: TRBJ1-2
D gene: -
V gene: TRBV29-1
clone size: -

CDR3 DNA: TGTGCCAGCAGCTTGAACCTAAACACCGGGGAGCTGTTTTTT
CDR3 protein: CASSLNLNTGELFF
J gene: TRBJ2-2
D gene: -
V gene: TRBV7-9
clone size: -

CDR3 DNA: TGTGCCAGCAGCCAAGTGGACAGGGCGACTGAAGCTTTCTTT
CDR3 protein: CASSQVDRATEAFF
J gene: TRBJ1-1
D gene: TRBD1
V gene: TRBV3-1
clone size: few

CDR3 DNA: TGTGCCAGCAGCTACGCCGGGACTAGCGGATACAATGAGCAGTTCTTC
CDR3 protein: CASSYAGTSGYNEQFF
J gene: TRBJ2-1
D gene: TRBD2
V gene: TRBV11-3
clone size: few

CDR3 DNA: TGTGCCACCAGTTTCGGCCCACCAGATACGCAGTATTTT
CDR3 protein: CATSFGPPDTQYF
J gene: TRBJ2-3
D gene: -
V gene: TRBV24-1
clone size: -

CDR3 DNA: TGCAGCGTTCTCCCAAACACTGAAGCTTTCTTT
CDR3 protein: CSVLPNTEAFF
J gene: TRBJ1-1
D gene: -
V gene: TRBV29-1
clone size: -

CDR3 DNA: TGCGCCAGCAGCCAAGAACCCTCACGGGCTTTCTTT
CDR3 protein: CASSQEPSRAFF
J gene: TRBJ1-1
D gene: -
V gene: TRBV4-1
clone size: -

CDR3 DNA: TGTGCCAGCAGTGAAGCGACAGGGAGGGGGTATGGCTACACCTTC
CDR3 protein: CASSEATGRGYGYTF
J gene: TRBJ1-2
D gene: TRBD1
V gene: TRBV6-1
clone size: few

CDR3 DNA: TGTGCCAGCAGCTCAATCGAATACGGGGAAGGGCAAGAGACCCAGTACTTC
CDR3 protein: CASSSIEYGEGQETQYF
J gene: TRBJ2-5
D gene: -
V gene: TRBV5-5
clone size: -

CDR3 DNA: TGTGCCAGCAGCCTAACTTACCGGGGGGGAGACAATGAGCAGTTCTTC
CDR3 protein: CASSLTYRGGDNEQFF
J gene: TRBJ2-1
D gene: TRBD2
V gene: TRBV6-2/TRBV6-3
clone size: -

CDR3 DNA: TGTGCCAGCAGTGACTCGGGGACAGGTAATCAGCCCCAGCATTTT
CDR3 protein: CASSDSGTGNQPQHF
J gene: TRBJ1-5
D gene: TRBD1
V gene: TRBV2
clone size: -

CDR3 DNA: TGTGCCAGCAGCCGCGGGACTAGCGGGAGCAATTTCTTAGATACGCAGTATTTT
CDR3 protein: CASSRGTSGSNFLDTQYF
J gene: TRBJ2-3
D gene: TRBD2
V gene: TRBV7-2
clone size: few

CDR3 DNA: TGCAGTCCCCCGACGGGGGGCTGGGGGAACACTGAAGCTTTCTTT
CDR3 protein: CSPPTGGWGNTEAFF
J gene: TRBJ1-1
D gene: -
V gene: TRBV20-1
clone size: -

CDR3 DNA: TGTGCCAGCAGCGCTCGACAGGGGAGCTATGGCTACACCTTC
CDR3 protein: CASSARQGSYGYTF
J gene: TRBJ1-2
D gene: TRBD1
V gene: TRBV9
clone size: few

CDR3 DNA: TGTGCCAGCGGTTGGACAGCCTCCCAAGAGACCCAGTACTTC
CDR3 protein: CASGWTASQETQYF
J gene: TRBJ2-5
D gene: -
V gene: TRBV12-3/TRBV12-4
clone size: few

CDR3 DNA: TGTGCCAGCAGTTCGACTAGCGGGGGGGCCACCGGGGAGCTGTTTTTT
CDR3 protein: CASSSTSGGATGELFF
J gene: TRBJ2-2
D gene: TRBD2
V gene: TRBV12-3/TRBV12-4
clone size: -

CDR3 DNA: TGCAGTGCTAGTTCGGCCTACGAGCAGTACTTC
CDR3 protein: CSASSAYEQYF
J gene: TRBJ2-7
D gene: -
V gene: TRBV20-1
clone size: -

CDR3 DNA: TGCGCCAGCACCGAGACTAGCGGGAGTTTGGCAGATACGCAGTATTTT
CDR3 protein: CASTETSGSLADTQYF
J gene: TRBJ2-3
D gene: TRBD2
V gene: TRBV5-1
clone size: few

CDR3 DNA: TGTGCCAGCAGTGGGCAGGTTGCCCGGTTCAATCAGCCCCAGCATTTT
CDR3 protein: CASSGQVARFNQPQHF
J gene: TRBJ1-5
D gene: -
V gene: TRBV6-1
clone size: few

CDR3 DNA: TGCGCCAGCAGCCAAGAAGAAGGGCCATCAACGGCGGGTGGCTACACCTTC
CDR3 protein: CASSQEEGPSTAGGYTF
J gene: TRBJ1-2
D gene: -
V gene: TRBV4-1
clone size: -

CDR3 DNA: TGTGCCAGCAGCTCCCCTCCGGGACAGGGCACAGATACGCAGTATTTT
CDR3 protein: CASSSPPGQGTDTQYF
J gene: TRBJ2-3
D gene: TRBD1
V gene: TRBV11-3
clone size: -

CDR3 DNA: TGCGCCAGCAGCTTGGCCTCGCGGGGGGCGCGGGACACTGAAGCTTTCTTT
CDR3 protein: CASSLASRGARDTEAFF
J gene: TRBJ1-1
D gene: -
V gene: TRBV5-1
clone size: few